These 15 T cell receptor beta chains were sequenced from one sample in a study of blood T cell repertoires in COVID-19. TCRdb's table, derived via immunoSEQ multiplex PCR, lists solely in-frame clones and lacks some. Among about 210,000 clones listed, around 89% were seen once. The sequencing sample was made of peripheral blood. Source of these receptors: a woman aged 40 to 50 with acute or convalescent COVID-19.

This chain uses TRBV2 with TRBJ1-1; D possibly corresponds to TRBD1 (5 bases). Deletions cut 8 bases from V and 4 bases from J, with 8 bases between. The CDR3 is 11 residues long. Looked up from germline, CDR1 is SNHLY and CDR2 is FYNNEI. CDR3 nucleotides: TGTGCCAGCGGGGCAACCACTGAAGCTTTCTTT. Amino acid sequence: CASGATTEAFF. Full variable domain (outside the CDR3, taken from reference TRBV2 and TRBJ1-1): EPEVTQTPSHQVTQMGQEVILRCVPISNHLYFYWYRQILGQKVEFLVSFYNNEISEKSEIFDDQFSVERPDGSNFTLKIRSTKLEDSAMYFCASGATTEAFFGQGTRLTVV.

This rearrangement joins TRBV10-2 to TRBJ1-5, with 7 bases that match TRBD1. Looked up from germline, CDR1 is WSHSY and CDR2 is SAAADI. The CDR3 is made up of 14 amino acids. V lost 4 bases, J lost 5 bases, and 5 bases stayed unmatched. CDR3: CASSAGQVDQPQHF. The DNA for the CDR3 is TGCGCCAGCAGTGCCGGACAGGTCGATCAGCCCCAGCATTTT.

This clone was counted a few times. The chain carries TRBV3-1 (or the pseudogene TRBV3-2) and TRBJ2-1; 7 bases fit TRBD1. CDR1 and CDR2 from the germline V gene are LGHDT and YNNKEL (reference sequence). The CDR3 runs 18 residues. J was trimmed by 5 bases and V by 4 bases; bases with no gene match: 17. CDR3 protein: CASSLSTDRVLLNNEQFF. Written as DNA, the CDR3 is TGTGCCAGCAGCCTCTCTACTGACAGGGTCCTCCTCAACAATGAGCAGTTCTTC.

The rearrangement joins TRBV6-4 to TRBJ1-3, with D perhaps matching TRBD1 (6 bases). CDR1 and CDR2 from the germline V gene are MRHNA and SNTAGT. Trimming removed 3 bases from V and 2 bases from J, with 11 bases in between. The CDR3 totals 15 residues. DNA for the CDR3: TGTGCCAGCAGTGAGCAACCAGGGGCTGGAAACACCATATATTTT. Amino acids: CASSEQPGAGNTIYF.

This clone was detected only once. The rearrangement links TRBV6-5 to TRBJ2-5; TRBD2 matches 11 bases. This CDR3 is built from 16 residues. The V segment lost 4 bases and the J segment 5 bases; nucleotides outside the gene matches: 9. Germline V lookup: CDR1 MNHEY, CDR2 SVGAGI. CDR3 sequence: CASSSPGSGGAETQYF. CDR3 DNA: TGTGCCAGCAGTTCCCCGGGTAGCGGGGGGGCGGAGACCCAGTACTTC.

The chain couples TRBV9 to TRBJ1-6; 8 nucleotides agree with TRBD1. The ends lost 0 bases at V and 8 bases at J; junction bases unmatched: 7. The CDR3 is made up of 16 amino acids. Germline CDR1 reads SGDLS; CDR2 reads YYNGEE. In DNA form, the CDR3 reads TGTGCCAGCAGCGTAGAGACAGGGGCGTCCTATTCACCCCTCCACTTT. It yields the protein CASSVETGASYSPLHF.

The chain uses TRBV29-1 and TRBJ2-3; D perhaps matches TRBD2 (5 bases). V dropped 7 bases and J dropped 6 bases, with 8 bases sitting between them. The length of the CDR3 is 10 residues. The germline gives CDR1 SQVTM, CDR2 ANQGSEA. For the CDR3, the DNA is TGCAGCGCCTGGGAGGATACGCAGTATTTT. Translated, it gives CSAWEDTQYF.

This rearrangement joins TRBV5-4 to TRBJ2-3; 9 positions agree with TRBD2. The junction had 8 bases not matched to a gene; V was cut back by 4 bases and J by 2 bases. The CDR3 length is 16 residues. CDR1 and CDR2 (germline): SGHNT, YYREEE (reference sequence). The CDR3 nucleotides are TGTGCCAGCAGCCATCGACTAGCGGCCTACACAGATACGCAGTATTTT. Translating gives CASSHRLAAYTDTQYF.

The CDR3 nucleotides read TGCAGCGTTGAAGAGTTGAAGAGCGAGACCCAGTACTTC. It translates to CSVEELKSETQYF. The V gene is TRBV29-1, the J gene TRBJ2-5; D ambiguous. The CDR3 loop spans 13 amino acids. Germline V lookup: CDR1 SQVTM, CDR2 ANQGSEA. Deletions cut 0 bases from V and 5 bases from J, with 10 bases between. The full variable domain, its missing parts supplied by reference TRBV29-1 and TRBJ2-5, is SAVISQKPSRDICQRGTSLTIQCQVDSQVTMMFWYRQQPGQSLTLIATANQGSEATYESGFVIDKFPISRPNLTFSTLTVSNMSPEDSSIYLCSVEELKSETQYFGPGTRLLVL.

V and J are TRBV4-2 and TRBJ1-5, with unresolved D. The length of the CDR3 is 19 residues. Germline loops: CDR1 LGHNA, CDR2 YNFKEQ. The V end was cut by 1 base, the J end by 1 base, with 20 bases between. CDR3 sequence reads: CASSQVKDGEWESNQPQHF. CDR3 in DNA: TGTGCCAGCAGCCAAGTTAAAGACGGGGAATGGGAGAGCAATCAGCCCCAGCATTTT.

The rearrangement links TRBV5-1 to TRBJ2-4; D might be TRBD1 (6 bases). Germline assignment: CDR1 SGHRS and CDR2 YFSETQ. Trimming took off 2 bases at V and 9 bases at J, with 12 bases between the two ends. This CDR3 has 13 amino acids. The CDR3 nucleotides read TGCGCCAGCAGCTTCAGGGGTCAGGGCATTCAGTACTTC. Its translation: CASSFRGQGIQYF.

This clone showed up just a few times. The chain carries TRBV6-5 and TRBJ1-2; D possibly corresponds to TRBD1 (5 bases). CDR1 is MNHEY and CDR2 is SVGAGI in the germline V gene. V gave up 10 bases and J gave up 4 bases, with 22 bases separating them. The CDR3 length is 15 residues. CDR3 sequence: CATTPTGDSAYGYTF. CDR3 DNA sequence: TGTGCCACCACTCCCACCGGAGACAGTGCCTATGGCTACACCTTC.

The chain recombines TRBV7-6 with TRBJ2-7, with D uncertain. The CDR3 has 14 amino acids. Germline CDR1 and CDR2: SGHVS and FNYEAQ. Trimming removed 2 bases from V and 0 bases from J, with 8 bases in between. The CDR3 DNA follows: TGTGCCAGCAGCTTAACAGAGTACTCCTACGAGCAGTACGTC. This codes for CASSLTEYSYEQYV.

Here the CDR3 reads CASSRNLRTVSTDTQYF. CDR3 coding DNA: TGTGCCAGCAGCCGCAATTTGAGGACAGTCTCCACAGATACGCAGTATTTT. The V and J genes are TRBV11-2 and TRBJ2-3, with D perhaps TRBD1 (6 bases). The CDR3 spans 17 residues. Germline V gene lookup returns CDR1 SGHAT and CDR2 FQNNGV. V was cut by 5 bases and J by 2 bases, with 20 bases left in between.

Of note for this clone: The sample has other DNA sequences that encode this CDR3 too. J is TRBJ1-2 and V is TRBV11-2; the D gene is possibly TRBD1 (6 bases). Germline values: CDR1 SGHAT, CDR2 FQNNGV. V was pared by 3 bases and J by 6 bases, with 8 bases between. The CDR3 is 12 amino acids. The CDR3 reads CASSFEGDGYTF. The CDR3 DNA reads as TGTGCCAGCAGCTTTGAGGGGGATGGCTACACCTTC.